Many counts were recorded for the clone carrying this T cell receptor beta chain. Its antigen is unknown. The data stem from a study of CD8+CD57+ T cells in acquired aplastic anemia. About the research overall: DNA recovered from sorted CD4+ and CD8+ cells had a mean of about 3.5 ug. As sequenced from healthy donors, CD4+ cells averaged approximately 11 million reads.

According to the study, genomic DNA was the template for TCR beta VDJ and CDR3 profiling. TCRdb redid the calling of the reads with MiXCR, one entry per CDR3 protein. The table has 150,000 to 200,000 distinct CDR3 sequences, approximately 45% seen once. Overall study findings and caveats: Patients and controls had in common approximately 30 CD8+ CDR3 sequences. Levels of CD8+ Simpson's diversity were not significantly distinct in patients versus controls.

The CDR3 spans 18 residues. Germline assignment: CDR1 MGHDK and CDR2 SYGVNS. Trimming removed 2 bases from V and 4 bases from J, with 18 bases in between. Sequencing was carried out using sorted CD4+, CD8+, or CD8+CD57+ T cells (not recorded which) from PBMCs. This clonotype was sampled from a human donor in good health. V usage is TRBV25-1 and J usage is TRBJ1-6, with D perhaps matching TRBD1 (5 bases). The CDR3 here is CASSEGVGRLRYNSPLHF. As DNA, the CDR3 is TGTGCCAGCAGTGAAGGGGTGGGGCGGCTTCGATATAATTCACCCCTCCACTTT.